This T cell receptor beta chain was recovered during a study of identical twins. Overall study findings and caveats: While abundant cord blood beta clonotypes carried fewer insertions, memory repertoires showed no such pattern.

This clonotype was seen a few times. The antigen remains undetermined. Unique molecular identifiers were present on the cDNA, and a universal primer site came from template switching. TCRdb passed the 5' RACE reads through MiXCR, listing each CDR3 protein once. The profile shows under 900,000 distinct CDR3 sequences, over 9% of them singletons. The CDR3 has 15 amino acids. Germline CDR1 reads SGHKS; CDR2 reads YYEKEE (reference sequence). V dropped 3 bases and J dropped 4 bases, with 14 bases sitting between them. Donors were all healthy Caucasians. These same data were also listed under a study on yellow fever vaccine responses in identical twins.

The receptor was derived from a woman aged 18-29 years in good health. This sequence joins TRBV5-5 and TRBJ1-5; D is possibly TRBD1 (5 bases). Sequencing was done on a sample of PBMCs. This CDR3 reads CASSSKGWRNQPQHF. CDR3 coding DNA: TGTGCCAGCAGCTCCAAGGGGTGGCGAAATCAGCCCCAGCATTTT.